This TCR beta chain was found in a study of T cell responses to AZD1222 COVID-19 vaccine. The CDR3 totals 15 residues. V dropped 3 bases and J dropped 0 bases, with 9 bases sitting between them. Germline CDR1 MNHEY, CDR2 SMNVEV (reference sequence). Data came from immunoSEQ multiplex PCR; TCRdb stores just in-frame clones and leaves some out. The sample holds about 130,000 clones, over 75% seen once. This clonotype originated in an adult in good health. The sequencing here drew on peripheral blood, taken on day 0 of AZD1222 vaccination. The chain uses TRBV27 and TRBJ2-1; D is uncertain. CDR3 region: CASSFVISSYNEQFF. CDR3 coding DNA: TGTGCCAGCAGTTTCGTAATTAGCTCCTACAATGAGCAGTTCTTC.